Listed here are 24 T cell receptor beta chains from one sample, sequenced in a study of Ad26.COV2.S vaccination and SARS-CoV-2 variants. Described treatment: over 15 received Ad26.COV2.S at low or high dose, single or two shots; about 5 received placebo; per-sample allocation not given. On day 63 after the first injection, vaccine and placebo recipients gave samples. Here immunoSEQ multiplex PCR was the method, and the copy in TCRdb shows in-frame clones only, minus some. This sample has fewer than 800,000 clones; more than 80% occur once, and the top ten carry approximately 1.5%. Sequencing was performed on peripheral blood, taken in a trial of Ad26.COV2.S vaccine versus placebo. These TCRs come from a person aged 18-60 years who received the Ad26.COV2.S COVID-19 vaccine or a placebo.

The chain joins TRBV2 to TRBJ1-6, with TRBD1 matching 10 bases. V gave up 4 bases and J gave up 10 bases; unmatched junction bases: 7. Germline lookup yields CDR1 SNHLY and CDR2 FYNNEI. This CDR3 is built from 15 residues. In DNA, the CDR3 is TGTGCCAGCAGTGCCCGGACAGGGGGTGGGTCACCCCTCCACTTT. Its translation is CASSARTGGGSPLHF.

CDR3 nucleotide sequence: TGCGCCAGCAGCCAAGCCATTGGGACAGGTGGGTCATATGGCTACACCTTC. Its translation is CASSQAIGTGGSYGYTF. This rearrangement joins TRBV4-3 to TRBJ1-2; 8 bases match TRBD1. This CDR3 region has 17 residues. V lost 1 base to trimming and J lost 5 bases; unmatched junction nucleotides: 12. CDR1 and CDR2 from the germline V gene are LGHNA and YSLEER.

V usage is TRBV6-2 or TRBV6-3 and J usage is TRBJ1-1; D gene uncertain. The CDR3 spans 14 residues. Germline lookup yields CDR1 MNHEY and CDR2 SVGEGT. Trimming took off 1 base at V and 8 bases at J, with 14 bases between the two ends. The CDR3, as DNA: TGTGCCAGCAGTTACTTGGCGATTCCACCCGAAGCTTTCTTT. This gives the protein CASSYLAIPPEAFF.

This clone was picked up one time. The rearrangement joins TRBV3-1 (or the pseudogene TRBV3-2) to TRBJ2-2; perhaps TRBD1 as D (5 bases). Germline lookup yields CDR1 LGHDT and CDR2 YNNKEL (reference sequence). This CDR3 contains 12 residues. The V end was cut by 4 bases, the J end by 7 bases, with 7 bases between. The CDR3 DNA is TGTGCCAGCAGCCCGACAGTCGGGGAGCTGTTTTTT. Its translation is CASSPTVGELFF.

V and J are TRBV7-2 and TRBJ1-2; tentatively, D is TRBD1 (6 bases). The V end lost 3 bases, the J end lost 6 bases, and 11 bases lay between the germline ends. This CDR3 contains 13 residues. The germline CDR1 and CDR2 sequences are SGHTA and FQGNSA. The CDR3 reads CASSFLGANGYTF. The CDR3 nucleotides read TGTGCCAGCAGCTTTCTGGGGGCCAATGGCTACACCTTC.

This clone was counted a few times. CDR3 residues: CASSLVSGQGNYEQYF. CDR3 coding DNA: TGTGCCAGCAGCTTAGTTTCGGGACAGGGCAACTACGAGCAGTACTTC. The genes are TRBV7-2 and TRBJ2-7, with 9 positions matching TRBD1. Germline loops: CDR1 SGHTA, CDR2 FQGNSA. Trimming at V came to 1 base and at J to 3 bases, leaving 7 bases not matched to a gene. The CDR3 covers 16 residues.

V is TRBV19 and J is TRBJ1-5; no clear D. Per germline, CDR1 LNHDA and CDR2 SQIVND (reference sequence). V dropped 2 bases and J dropped 4 bases, with 15 bases sitting between them. This CDR3 comprises 16 residues. The CDR3 nucleotides are TGTGCCAGTAGTATAAGAGAACTGTTGGGTAATCAGCCCCAGCATTTT. This translates into CASSIRELLGNQPQHF. Full variable domain (outside the CDR3, taken from reference TRBV19 and TRBJ1-5): DGGITQSPKYLFRKEGQNVTLSCEQNLNHDAMYWYRQDPGQGLRLIYYSQIVNDFQKGDIAEGYSVSREKKESFPLTVTSAQKNPTAFYLCASSIRELLGNQPQHFGDGTRLSIL.

The J gene is TRBJ1-1, the V gene TRBV24-1; D perhaps matches TRBD1 (6 bases). In germline, CDR1 is KGHDR, CDR2 SFDVKD. Trimming took off 5 bases at V and 3 bases at J, with 15 bases between the two ends. CDR3 length: 15 residues. The CDR3, as DNA: TGTGCCACCAGTGTCCAACGAGGGGGGGACACTGAAGCTTTCTTT. It yields the protein CATSVQRGGDTEAFF.

This clone came up a few times. The chain couples TRBV5-1 to TRBJ1-1; TRBD1 is a possible D gene (6 bases). Germline CDR1 reads SGHRS; CDR2 reads YFSETQ. This CDR3 has 13 amino acids. V shed 0 bases and J shed 7 bases, with 10 bases lying between them. The CDR3 loop is CASSLGATGEAFF. The CDR3 nucleotides read TGCGCCAGCAGCTTGGGGGCGACAGGTGAAGCTTTCTTT.

The V gene is TRBV10-3, the J gene TRBJ1-1, with D tentatively TRBD1 (6 bases). The CDR3 loop spans 14 amino acids. Trimming left V 5 bases short and J 3 bases short, with 13 bases between. Looked up from germline, CDR1 is ENHRY and CDR2 is SYGVKD. The CDR3 is CAISPQGGDTEAFF. In nucleotides, the CDR3 is TGTGCCATCAGTCCACAGGGAGGTGACACTGAAGCTTTCTTT.

The V and J genes are TRBV28 and TRBJ1-2; unclear D gene. Trimming stripped 8 bases from V and 4 bases from J, with 11 bases between. The CDR3 totals 12 residues. Germline V gene sequence: CDR1 MDHEN, CDR2 SYDVKM. CDR3 in DNA: TGTGCCAGCCGGCCCGGCGGCTATGGCTACACCTTC. It codes for CASRPGGYGYTF.

This sequence joins TRBV5-4 and TRBJ2-7; the match to TRBD2 covers 12 bases. The germline CDR1 and CDR2 sequences are SGHNT and YYREEE (reference sequence). The V gene end was trimmed by 0 bases and the J gene end by 7 bases; junction bases not matched to a gene: 5. The CDR3 length is 15 residues. CDR3 DNA: TGTGCCAGCAGCTTGGTGGCTAGCGGGAGGGAAGAGCAGTACTTC. Protein: CASSLVASGREEQYF.

This sequence joins TRBV19 and TRBJ1-2, with a possible D match to TRBD1 (5 bases). The CDR3 spans 14 residues. With 1 base removed from V and 4 bases from J, the gap between germline ends came to 10 bases. The germline gives CDR1 LNHDA, CDR2 SQIVND (reference sequence). DNA for the CDR3: TGTGCCAGTAGTATAGCGGGACGGAGCTATGGCTACACCTTC. This translates into CASSIAGRSYGYTF.

The J gene is TRBJ2-7, the V gene TRBV7-2, with D unresolved. V was clipped by 3 bases and J by 5 bases, with 14 bases between them. Germline V lookup: CDR1 SGHTA, CDR2 FQGNSA. This CDR3 is built from 14 residues. CDR3 residues: CASSFRLKLDEQYF. In nucleotides, the CDR3 is TGTGCCAGCAGCTTCAGACTGAAACTGGACGAGCAGTACTTC. Full variable domain (rest looked up from reference TRBV7-2 and TRBJ2-7): GAGVSQSPSNKVTEKGKDVELRCDPISGHTALYWYRQSLGQGLEFLIYFQGNSAPDKSGLPSDRFSAERTGGSVSTLTIQRTQQEDSAVYLCASSFRLKLDEQYFGPGTRLTVT.

The rearrangement links TRBV19 to TRBJ2-3; 8 bases are a match to TRBD2. This CDR3 has 13 amino acids. The germline gives CDR1 LNHDA, CDR2 SQIVND (reference sequence). The junction had 3 bases not matched to a gene; V was cut back by 6 bases and J by 4 bases. The CDR3 DNA reads as TGTGCCAGTAGCGGGAGGGCCCCAGATACGCAGTATTTT. Its translation is CASSGRAPDTQYF.

This clone showed up just a few times. V usage is TRBV7-2 and J usage is TRBJ1-2; 9 bases match TRBD1. Trimming at V came to 0 bases and at J to 8 bases, leaving 13 bases not matched to a gene. Germline CDR1 and CDR2: SGHTA and FQGNSA. CDR3 length equals 17 residues. CDR3 coding DNA: TGTGCCAGCAGCTTAGCGAGGGGACAGGGCGGCGGAAAGGGCTACACCTTC. Amino acid sequence: CASSLARGQGGGKGYTF.

In this sample, this clone turned up once. This chain connects TRBV10-3 to TRBJ2-1; D is unresolved. The CDR3 length is 13 residues. V lost 6 bases, J lost 3 bases, and 9 bases lay in between. Looked up from germline, CDR1 is ENHRY and CDR2 is SYGVKD. CDR3 sequence: CAISDRVYNEQFF. As DNA, the CDR3 is TGTGCCATCAGCGACCGGGTCTACAATGAGCAGTTCTTC.

A note on this clone: Other DNA sequences from this sample encode an identical CDR3 as well. This chain links TRBV19 with TRBJ2-5; 9 bases fit TRBD1. Germline values: CDR1 LNHDA, CDR2 SQIVND (reference sequence). After removal of 3 bases from V and 2 bases from J, the junction contained 1 base not matched to a gene. This CDR3 has 14 amino acids. The CDR3 is CASSMGQGQETQYF. DNA of the CDR3: TGTGCCAGTAGTATGGGACAGGGACAAGAGACCCAGTACTTC.

This sequence joins TRBV9 and TRBJ1-4; 10 bases map to TRBD1. The junction had 7 bases not matched to a gene; V was cut back by 4 bases and J by 7 bases. The germline CDR1 and CDR2 sequences are SGDLS and YYNGEE. This CDR3 region has 15 residues. The CDR3 loop is CASSPGQGVSEKLFF. CDR3 DNA sequence: TGTGCCAGCAGCCCAGGACAGGGGGTTAGTGAAAAACTGTTTTTT.

The chain has TRBV7-2 and TRBJ2-4; a weak D match, TRBD1 (6 bases). Deletions cut 5 bases from V and 8 bases from J, with 16 bases between. Germline CDR1 reads SGHTA; CDR2 reads FQGNSA. The CDR3 contains 14 residues. Here the CDR3 DNA reads TGTGCCAGCAGCCCCCCACAGGGTTTGTACATTCAGTACTTC. As protein: CASSPPQGLYIQYF. Looking up the rest from reference TRBV7-2 and TRBJ2-4 gives the full variable domain: GAGVSQSPSNKVTEKGKDVELRCDPISGHTALYWYRQSLGQGLEFLIYFQGNSAPDKSGLPSDRFSAERTGGSVSTLTIQRTQQEDSAVYLCASSPPQGLYIQYFGAGTRLSVL.

The chain is built from TRBV7-2 and TRBJ2-5; D ambiguous. The CDR3 spans 16 residues. Germline-derived CDR1 and CDR2 are SGHTA and FQGNSA. V was clipped by 5 bases and J by 6 bases, with 22 bases between them. The DNA for the CDR3 is TGTGCCAGCAGCCTCGCCACCGGGCCCCCCGGGCAGACCCAGTACTTC. Its protein product is CASSLATGPPGQTQYF.

The J gene is TRBJ2-3, the V gene TRBV2, with 8 bases that match TRBD2. The CDR3 consists of 14 residues. The ends lost 6 bases at V and 6 bases at J; junction bases unmatched: 8. The germline gives CDR1 SNHLY, CDR2 FYNNEI. In nucleotides, the CDR3 is TGTGCCAGCAGGGGAAGCGGGGGTGGGGATACGCAGTATTTT. Translation: CASRGSGGGDTQYF.

The gene calls are TRBV3-1 (or the pseudogene TRBV3-2) and TRBJ1-3; 7 nucleotides match TRBD1. Per germline, CDR1 LGHDT and CDR2 YNNKEL (reference sequence). The trim removed 4 bases at V and 0 bases at J, leaving 9 bases unmatched. The CDR3 spans 17 residues. CDR3 DNA sequence: TGTGCCAGCAGCCCTCGACGGACAGGCGACTCTGGAAACACCATATATTTT. This gives the protein CASSPRRTGDSGNTIYF.

This clone has only one observation. V and J are TRBV19 and TRBJ2-1; 7 nucleotides align to TRBD1. The V segment lost 7 bases and the J segment 6 bases; nucleotides outside the gene matches: 3. The CDR3 spans 12 residues. Germline V CDR1 and CDR2: LNHDA, SQIVND (reference sequence). In nucleotides, the CDR3 is TGTGCCAGTAACAACAGGGGCAATGAGCAGTTCTTC. It codes for CASNNRGNEQFF.